The present T cell receptor beta chain was sequenced within a study of response to subunit inactivated influenza vaccine. Study-wide results and limits: There was a suggestion from the authors that each seasonal influenza vaccination recruits few new T cells.

As concerns this clonotype: Antigen unknown.

TCRdb itself ran the RT-PCR reads through MiXCR, one entry per CDR3 protein. The sample contains 500,000 or so distinct CDR3 sequences, approximately 16% of which appear only once. V shed 7 bases and J 4 bases; nucleotides not matched to a gene: 17. Germline CDR1 reads SGHRS; CDR2 reads YFSETQ. The CDR3 loop spans 17 amino acids. The chain combines TRBV5-1 with TRBJ2-7; the match to TRBD1 covers 10 bases. The input for sequencing was CD4+ T cells sorted from PBMCs, taken around 25 months after vaccination. The source of this sequence is a man aged 50-75 years who received an inactivated influenza vaccine. For the CDR3, the DNA is TGCGCCAGCGCCTTGTATCAGACCGGGACAGGGGCTTACGAGCAGTACTTC. Translating gives CASALYQTGTGAYEQYF.